This T cell receptor (beta chain) was captured in a study of blood T cell repertoires in COVID-19. Study-level information: Samples of COVID-19 (acute and convalescent) were obtained from the United States, Italy and Spain. PBMCs, B-cell-depleted T cells, or T cells were the source of the cDNA or gDNA that made up the material.

Authors' processing steps: Amplification from reference gene primers served as the basis for estimated nucleated cell counts. Method: immunoSEQ multiplex PCR; TCRdb's copy keeps in-frame clones and lacks some. V and J calls and clone size are those listed in that table; D and trimming were worked out from the DNA. The table lists 150,000 to 200,000 clones, 90% of them singletons. Trimming removed 7 bases from V and 0 bases from J, with 15 bases in between. This CDR3 is 15 amino acids long. Germline values: CDR1 MNHEY, CDR2 SVGAGI. The clonotype was recovered from a middle-aged man with acute or convalescent COVID-19. The sequenced material came from peripheral blood. V is TRBV6-5 and J is TRBJ1-2, with D hard to call. CDR3: CASTDPQGANYGYTF. As DNA, the CDR3 is TGTGCCAGCACCGACCCTCAAGGAGCTAACTATGGCTACACCTTC.